This record concerns one T cell receptor (beta chain) sequence. The target antigen is unknown. This specimen belongs to a study of graft-versus-host responses after intestinal transplantation. Looking at the study overall: All recipients were given anti-thymocyte globulin induction, and tacrolimus and steroids were then administered for approximately 3 years.

Clones were sequenced by immunoSEQ multiplex PCR, and TCRdb holds only the in-frame ones, with some missing. The top ten clones hold approximately 0.18% of a sample with around 100,000 clones, 90% to 95% of them seen once. Trimming at V came to 7 bases and at J to 8 bases, leaving 8 bases not matched to a gene. The CDR3 length is 14 residues. The V gene's germline CDR1 is MDHEN and CDR2 SYDVKM. The chain uses TRBV28 and TRBJ1-6; 7 bases match TRBD1. Sample: unstimulated CD4+ T cells sorted from spleen or lymph node cells, taken before transplant. The TCR sequence derives from a human donor who was the organ donor for an intestinal transplant. CDR3 sequence reads: CASTSGQAYSPLHF. The CDR3 bases are TGTGCCAGCACTTCAGGACAGGCATATTCACCCCTCCACTTT.